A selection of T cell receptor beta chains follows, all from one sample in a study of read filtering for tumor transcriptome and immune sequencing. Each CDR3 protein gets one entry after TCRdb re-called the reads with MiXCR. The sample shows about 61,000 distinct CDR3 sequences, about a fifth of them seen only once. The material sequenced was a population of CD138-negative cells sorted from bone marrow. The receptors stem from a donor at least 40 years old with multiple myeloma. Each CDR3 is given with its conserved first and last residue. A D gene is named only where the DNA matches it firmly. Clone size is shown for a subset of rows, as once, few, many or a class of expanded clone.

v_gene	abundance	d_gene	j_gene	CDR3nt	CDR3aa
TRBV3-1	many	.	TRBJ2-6	TGTGCCAGCAGCCTAGAGGGATCTGGGGCCAACGTCCTGACTTTC	CASSLEGSGANVLTF
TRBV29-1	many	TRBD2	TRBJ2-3	TGCAGCTCCAATCGACCCGGGGGGGCCACAGATACGCAGTATTTT	CSSNRPGGATDTQYF
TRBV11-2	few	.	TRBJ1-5	TGTGCCAGCAGCCCAGGACAGAGCAGCAATCAGCCCCAGCATTTT	CASSPGQSSNQPQHF
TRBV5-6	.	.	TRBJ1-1	TGTGCCAGCAGCATTCAGGGAGTGATGAACACTGAAGCTTTCTTT	CASSIQGVMNTEAFF
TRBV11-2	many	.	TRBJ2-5	TGTGCCAGCAGCTTGGGCTCTCCCAGGGAGACCCAGTACTTC	CASSLGSPRETQYF
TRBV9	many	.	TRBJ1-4	TGTGCCAGCAGCCCATTGGGGGAGTCGAATGAAAAACTGTTTTTT	CASSPLGESNEKLFF
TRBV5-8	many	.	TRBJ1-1	TGTGCCAGCAGCTTGGCGTTTAAGCAGAACACTGAAGCTTTCTTT	CASSLAFKQNTEAFF
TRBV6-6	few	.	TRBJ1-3	TGTGCCAGCAGGTCCCATGAGTCTCCTGGAAACACCATATATTTT	CASRSHESPGNTIYF
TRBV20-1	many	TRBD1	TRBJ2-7	TGCAGTGCTAGATCGTTGGAAAACAGGGGGCGAGGCGAGCAGTACTTC	CSARSLENRGRGEQYF
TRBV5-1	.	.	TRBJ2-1	TGCGCCAGCAGCCCCGGACGGCTCCAACGGGGCGATGAGGAGTTCTTC	CASSPGRLQRGDEEFF
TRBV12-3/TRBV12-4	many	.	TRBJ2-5	TGTGCCAGCAGTTCTCCCGGTACCCAGTACTTC	CASSSPGTQYF
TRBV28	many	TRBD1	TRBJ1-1	TGTGCCAGCCGCTATGGACAGGGGGATTTACGGGGCACTGAAGCTTTCTTT	CASRYGQGDLRGTEAFF
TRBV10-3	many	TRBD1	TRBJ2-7	TGTGCCATCAGTGGACAGGGGGGCTCAGGCGAGCAGTACTTC	CAISGQGGSGEQYF
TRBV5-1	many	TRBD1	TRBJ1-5	TGCGCCAGCAGCACCGGGACAGGGGGTCAGCCCCAGCATTTT	CASSTGTGGQPQHF
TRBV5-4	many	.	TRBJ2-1	TGTGCCAGCAGCCCCGCAAGGGACGGGGTCCGTAACAATGAGCAGTTCTTC	CASSPARDGVRNNEQFF
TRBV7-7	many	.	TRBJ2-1	TGTGCTAGCAGCTTATACCTTTTGGGTGAGCAGTTCTTC	CASSLYLLGEQFF
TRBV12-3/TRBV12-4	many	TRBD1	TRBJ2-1	TGTGCCAGCAGTAACCCCGGGACAGGTACCTACAATGAGCAGTTCTTC	CASSNPGTGTYNEQFF
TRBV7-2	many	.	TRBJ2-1	TGTGCCAGCAGCTTAGTTGGGGAATCCTACAGTGAGCAGTTCTTC	CASSLVGESYSEQFF
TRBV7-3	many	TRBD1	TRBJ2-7	TGTGCCAGCAGCTCGTTCCGGGACAGTTTATCCTACGAGCAGTACTTC	CASSSFRDSLSYEQYF
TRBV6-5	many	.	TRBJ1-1	TGTGCCAGCAGTTACTCGATACAGGGGAACACTGAAGCTTTCTTT	CASSYSIQGNTEAFF
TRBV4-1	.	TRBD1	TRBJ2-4	TGCGCCAGCAGCCTAAGGGACAGGGGAGAGGGCATTCAGTACTTC	CASSLRDRGEGIQYF
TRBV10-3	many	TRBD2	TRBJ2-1	TGTGCCAACTCCGGGACTAGCGGGGAGAATGAGCAGTTCTTC	CANSGTSGENEQFF
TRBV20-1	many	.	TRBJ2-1	TGCAGTGCCTCACCGGAGGGTGAGCAGTTCTTC	CSASPEGEQFF
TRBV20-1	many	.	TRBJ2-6	TGCAGTGCACACAGGGTTTCTGGGGCCAACGTCCTGACTTTC	CSAHRVSGANVLTF
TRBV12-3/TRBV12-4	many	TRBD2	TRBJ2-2	TGTGCCAGCAGTAAACCCGGGGGGGGTGGGTTCGGGGAGCTGTTTTTT	CASSKPGGGGFGELFF
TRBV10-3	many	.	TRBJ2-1	TGTGCCATCAGTGAGGTGCGGGCCCCAAACCATGAGCAGTTCTTC	CAISEVRAPNHEQFF
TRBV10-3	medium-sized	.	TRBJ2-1	TGTGCCATCGGGTTTGGTAATGAGCAGTTCTTC	CAIGFGNEQFF
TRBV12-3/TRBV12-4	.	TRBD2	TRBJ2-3	TGTGCCAGCACCCGCTCGGGACTAGCGGGGGTAGGTGATACGCAGTATTTT	CASTRSGLAGVGDTQYF
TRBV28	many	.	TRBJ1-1	TGTGCCAGCAGCACCCCTGGGGGAGCTTTCTTT	CASSTPGGAFF
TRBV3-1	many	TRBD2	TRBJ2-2	TGTGCCAGCAGCCAAGGACTAGCCGTATCCGGGGAGCTGTTTTTT	CASSQGLAVSGELFF
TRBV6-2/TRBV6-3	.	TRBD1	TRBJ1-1	TGTACCAGCAGGGGGATGAACACTGAAGCTTTCTTT	CTSRGMNTEAFF
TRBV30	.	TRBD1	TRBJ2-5	TGTGCCTGGGGCATCGGACAGGCGAACCAAGAGACCCAGTACTTC	CAWGIGQANQETQYF
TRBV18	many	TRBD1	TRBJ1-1	TGTGCCAGCTCGGGACAGCTCAACACTGAAGCTTTCTTT	CASSGQLNTEAFF
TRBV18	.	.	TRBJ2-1	TGTGCCAGCTCACCTCGAGGAGGAGGGGGCAATGAGCAGTTCTTC	CASSPRGGGGNEQFF
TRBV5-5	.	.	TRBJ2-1	TGTGTCAGCAGCCTGAATCCGGACTCGCCCCCGCCCTTC	CVSSLNPDSPPPF
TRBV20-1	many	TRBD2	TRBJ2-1	TGCAGTGCTAGAGAAAGCCTAGCGGGAAAATACTCCTACAATGAGCAGTTCTTC	CSARESLAGKYSYNEQFF
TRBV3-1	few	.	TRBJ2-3	TGTGCCAGCAGCCAAGATGGGGCAGGTTCCGATACGCAGTATTTT	CASSQDGAGSDTQYF
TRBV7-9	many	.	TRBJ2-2	TGTGCCAGCAGCTTAGAGGGAACTCCCACCGGGGAGCTGTTTTTT	CASSLEGTPTGELFF
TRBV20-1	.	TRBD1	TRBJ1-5	TGCAGTGCTACTGTGACAGGGGCTTGGCAGCCCCGGCATTTT	CSATVTGAWQPRHF
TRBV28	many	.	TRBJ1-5	TGTGCCAGCAGTTTCATGGGGTTCAGCAATCAGCCCCAGCATTTT	CASSFMGFSNQPQHF
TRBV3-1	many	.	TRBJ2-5	TGTGCCAGCAGCCAGGGGACGGGAGAGACCCAGTACTTC	CASSQGTGETQYF
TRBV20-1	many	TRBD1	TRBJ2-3	TGCAGTGCTGTGTCAGGGACAGGGACTAGCACAGATACGCAGTATTTT	CSAVSGTGTSTDTQYF
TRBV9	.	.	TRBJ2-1	TGTGCCAGCAGCCCTGGGGGGCCTTACAATGAGCGGTTCTTC	CASSPGGPYNERFF
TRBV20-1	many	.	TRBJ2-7	TGCAGTGCTGAGGAAGGGGACTCCGAGCAGTACTTC	CSAEEGDSEQYF
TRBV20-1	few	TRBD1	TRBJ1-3	TGCAGTGCTGTCGGGACAGCCCTCTCTGGAAACACCATATATTTT	CSAVGTALSGNTIYF
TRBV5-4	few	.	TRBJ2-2	TGTGCCAGCAGTTTAGTTGTGAAGGACTCGAGGACCGGGGAGCTGTTTTTT	CASSLVVKDSRTGELFF
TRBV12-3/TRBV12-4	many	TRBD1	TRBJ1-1	TGTGCCAGCAGTCTGACAGGGGGCCGGGACACTGAAGCTTTCTTT	CASSLTGGRDTEAFF
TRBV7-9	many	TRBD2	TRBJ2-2	TGTGCCAGCAGCTTGCTCACCGGGACTACGAACACCGGGGAGCTGTTTTTT	CASSLLTGTTNTGELFF
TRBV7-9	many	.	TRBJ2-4	TGTGCCAGCTCAGCTGGAGCCAAAAACATTCAGTACTTC	CASSAGAKNIQYF
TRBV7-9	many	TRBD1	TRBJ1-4	TGTGCCAGCAGCACAGACAGGGCCAGGGATGAAAAACTGTTTTTT	CASSTDRARDEKLFF
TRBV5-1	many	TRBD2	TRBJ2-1	TGCGCCAGCAGCCCTCGGACAAGGACTAGCTCCTACAATGAGCAGTTCTTC	CASSPRTRTSSYNEQFF
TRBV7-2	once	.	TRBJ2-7	TGCTCCAGCAGCTTAAACGGGGGCGGCTACTACGAGCAGTACTTC	CSSSLNGGGYYEQYF
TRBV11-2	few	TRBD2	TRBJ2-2	TGTGCCAGCGGGGGGGGGAACACCGGGGAGCTGTTTTTT	CASGGGNTGELFF
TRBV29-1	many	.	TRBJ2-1	TGCAGCGTTGAGGGTAAGGGTATTGAGCAGTTCTTC	CSVEGKGIEQFF
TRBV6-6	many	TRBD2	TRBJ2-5	TGTGCCAGCCACGGGGGACTAGCGAAAGAGACCCAGTACTTC	CASHGGLAKETQYF
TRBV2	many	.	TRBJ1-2	TGTGCCAGCAAAGACGTGAGCTATGGCTACACCTTC	CASKDVSYGYTF
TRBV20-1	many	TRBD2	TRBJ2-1	TGCAGTGCTATTACTAGCGGGAGAACCAATGAGCAGTTCTTC	CSAITSGRTNEQFF
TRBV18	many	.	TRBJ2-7	TGTGCCAGCTCACCCCTAGGGGTCTACGAGCAGTACTTC	CASSPLGVYEQYF
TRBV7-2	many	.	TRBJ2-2	TGTGCCAGCAGCTTAAGGACCAACACCGGGGAGCTGTTTTTT	CASSLRTNTGELFF
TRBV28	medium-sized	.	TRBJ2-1	TGTGCCAGCAAAGGGCCTTACACATGGGATGAGCAGTTCTTC	CASKGPYTWDEQFF